These 17 T cell receptor beta chains were sequenced from one sample in a study of T cells in Graves' hyperthyroidism and ophthalmopathy. RNA transcripts provided the source from which TCR beta CDR3 regions were amplified. The HTBI set primed first-round TCR CDR3 RT-PCR. TCRdb independently ran MiXCR on the multiplex PCR reads; one entry per CDR3 protein. The table has approximately 500,000 distinct CDR3 sequences, just over 45% seen once. The sample was peripheral blood or thyroid tissue (not recorded which). Receptors originate from a woman aged 18-30 years with Graves' hyperthyroidism.

This clonotype was seen just once. The gene calls are TRBV9 and TRBJ2-3; D is uncertain. Trimming took 4 bases from V and 4 from J, leaving 7 bases between them. CDR1 is SGDLS, CDR2 YYNGEE, per germline. This CDR3 comprises 12 residues. In nucleotides, the CDR3 is TGTGCCAGCAGCTCACGGTCAGATACGCAGTATTTT. Protein sequence: CASSSRSDTQYF.

V gene TRBV29-1 combines with J gene TRBJ1-2, with 7 bases that match TRBD1. Losses at the gene ends were 5 bases for V and 11 bases for J; bases not matched to a gene: 14. The germline V gene encodes CDR1 SQVTM and CDR2 ANQGSEA. This CDR3 is 13 amino acids long. The CDR3 spells CSVRAGGSGTYTF. The CDR3, as DNA: TGCAGCGTTAGGGCAGGGGGATCGGGGACGTACACCTTC.

The gene calls are TRBV20-1 and TRBJ1-5; D remains ambiguous. V lost 4 bases and J lost 1, with 17 bases in between. Germline V gives CDR1 DFQATT, CDR2 SNEGSKA (reference sequence). This CDR3 is 16 amino acids long. This CDR3 is CSAIIREVRSNQPQHF. CDR3 sequence (DNA): TGCAGTGCTATTATCCGGGAGGTTCGGAGCAATCAGCCCCAGCATTTT.

V gene TRBV7-8 combines with J gene TRBJ2-2, with 7 bases identical to TRBD2. CDR3 length: 15 amino acids. J gave up 3 bases and V 11 bases, and 12 bases lay outside the gene matches. Germline values: CDR1 SGHVS, CDR2 FQNEAQ. The CDR3 spells CAWSWGGSDTGELFF. For the CDR3, the DNA is TGTGCCTGGAGTTGGGGCGGGAGTGACACCGGGGAGCTGTTTTTT.

This clonotype was observed many times. The chain uses TRBV7-2 and TRBJ2-7; tentative D call: TRBD2 (6 bases). The CDR3 extends over 14 amino acids. Germline loops: CDR1 SGHTA, CDR2 FQGNSA. The V end lost 8 bases, the J end lost 0 bases, and 14 bases lay between the germline ends. The CDR3 region is CASLRGVSSYEQYF. In nucleotides, the CDR3 is TGTGCCAGCTTACGCGGGGTGAGCTCCTACGAGCAGTACTTC.

This clonotype was counted at least ten times. The V and J genes are TRBV19 and TRBJ1-5; no definite D call. Germline values: CDR1 LNHDA, CDR2 SQIVND (reference sequence). V was shortened by 0 bases and J by 4 bases, with 4 bases between the two germline ends. The CDR3 consists of 13 residues. The CDR3 sequence: CASSIERNQPQHF. The CDR3 DNA follows: TGTGCCAGTAGTATAGAGAGAAATCAGCCCCAGCATTTT.

The gene calls are TRBV5-1 and TRBJ2-3; tentative D call: TRBD2 (5 bases). The germline V gene encodes CDR1 SGHRS and CDR2 YFSETQ. CDR3 length: 15 residues. The ends were cut back, 0 bases at V and 4 bases at J, with 12 bases in the middle. The CDR3: CASSLGDSAADTQYF. In nucleotides, the CDR3 is TGCGCCAGCAGCTTGGGGGATAGCGCCGCAGATACGCAGTATTTT.

J is TRBJ2-5 and V is TRBV5-1, with D uncertain. The germline V gene encodes CDR1 SGHRS and CDR2 YFSETQ. Trimming took off 0 bases at V and 10 bases at J, with 13 bases between the two ends. The CDR3 is 13 amino acids. The CDR3 is CASSLGRMGNQYF. CDR3 DNA sequence: TGCGCCAGCAGCTTGGGTCGAATGGGAAACCAGTACTTC.

This clonotype has at least ten counts. This chain uses TRBV6-4 with TRBJ1-2, with 12 bases aligning to TRBD1. The V gene's germline CDR1 is MRHNA and CDR2 SNTAGT. Trimming at V came to 6 bases and at J to 6 bases, leaving 5 bases not matched to a gene. The CDR3 consists of 14 residues. CDR3 bases: TGTGCCAGCAGCGACGGGACAGGGGGCAATGGCTACACCTTC. Protein product: CASSDGTGGNGYTF.

This clonotype was observed at least ten times. V and J are TRBV6-1 and TRBJ1-6; D is perhaps TRBD1 (5 bases). This CDR3 has 16 amino acids. Germline V gives CDR1 MNHNS, CDR2 SASEGT. Trimming cost V 3 bases and J 7 bases, with 16 bases left between them. The CDR3 DNA reads TGTGCCAGCAGTGAGGTTGGCGGCAGGGCAAATTCACCCCTCCACTTT. Translation gives CASSEVGGRANSPLHF.

This clonotype has at least ten counts. The chain recombines TRBV12-3 or TRBV12-4 with TRBJ2-7; D unclear. CDR3 length equals 15 residues. Between the trimmed V and J ends, which lost 3 bases and 0 bases, there was a span of 12 bases. This chain's CDR3 is CASSFDAGTSYEQYF. CDR3 coding DNA: TGTGCCAGCAGTTTTGATGCAGGAACCTCCTACGAGCAGTACTTC.

The J gene is TRBJ1-1, the V gene TRBV7-2, with a possible D match to TRBD1 (6 bases). CDR3 length equals 9 residues. V lost 5 bases and J lost 13, with 8 bases in between. Germline V gene lookup returns CDR1 SGHTA and CDR2 FQGNSA. CDR3 protein: CASSMTGFF. The CDR3 nucleotides are TGTGCCAGCAGCATGACAGGTTTCTTT.

The rearrangement joins TRBV7-9 to TRBJ2-7; 7 bases align to TRBD1. With V trimmed by 5 bases and J by 10 bases, 5 bases remained unmatched. CDR1 and CDR2 (germline): SEHNR, FQNEAQ (reference sequence). This CDR3 is built from 11 residues. Here the CDR3 reads CASSTGTDQYF. As DNA, the CDR3 is TGTGCCAGCAGCACCGGGACAGACCAGTACTTC.

This clonotype has a count of ten or more. The gene calls are TRBV5-8 and TRBJ1-2, with a weak D call TRBD1 (6 bases). This CDR3 comprises 14 residues. Looked up from germline, CDR1 is SGHTS and CDR2 is YDEGEE. With 7 bases removed from V and 0 bases from J, the gap between germline ends came to 13 bases. CDR3 in amino acids: CASSQGPPNYGYTF. The CDR3 nucleotides are TGTGCCAGCTCTCAGGGGCCCCCTAACTATGGCTACACCTTC.

The chain employs TRBV4-1 and TRBJ2-7; maybe TRBD1 (6 bases). Trimming took off 4 bases at V and 2 bases at J, with 15 bases between the two ends. Germline-derived CDR1 and CDR2 are MGHRA and YSYEKL. CDR3 size: 15 residues. CDR3 in amino acids: CASSPEDSWTYEQYF. CDR3 coding DNA: TGCGCCAGCAGCCCCGAGGACAGTTGGACCTACGAGCAGTACTTC.

Many counts were recorded for this clonotype. The rearrangement joins TRBV4-1 to TRBJ1-4; D gene uncertain. Trimming left V 1 base short and J 8 bases short, with 17 bases between. Germline values: CDR1 MGHRA, CDR2 YSYEKL. The CDR3 covers 16 residues. CDR3 sequence: CASSQAYGFRLEKLFF. Written as DNA, the CDR3 is TGCGCCAGCAGCCAAGCTTATGGGTTTCGGTTGGAAAAACTGTTTTTT.

This clonotype was seen a single time. This chain connects TRBV5-1 to TRBJ1-5; D gene unclear. The CDR3 totals 15 residues. Germline CDR1 and CDR2: SGHRS and YFSETQ. Deletions cut 0 bases from V and 4 bases from J, with 11 bases between. CDR3 amino acids: CASSLEPRPNQPQHF. In DNA, the CDR3 is TGCGCCAGCAGCTTGGAACCAAGACCTAATCAGCCCCAGCATTTT.